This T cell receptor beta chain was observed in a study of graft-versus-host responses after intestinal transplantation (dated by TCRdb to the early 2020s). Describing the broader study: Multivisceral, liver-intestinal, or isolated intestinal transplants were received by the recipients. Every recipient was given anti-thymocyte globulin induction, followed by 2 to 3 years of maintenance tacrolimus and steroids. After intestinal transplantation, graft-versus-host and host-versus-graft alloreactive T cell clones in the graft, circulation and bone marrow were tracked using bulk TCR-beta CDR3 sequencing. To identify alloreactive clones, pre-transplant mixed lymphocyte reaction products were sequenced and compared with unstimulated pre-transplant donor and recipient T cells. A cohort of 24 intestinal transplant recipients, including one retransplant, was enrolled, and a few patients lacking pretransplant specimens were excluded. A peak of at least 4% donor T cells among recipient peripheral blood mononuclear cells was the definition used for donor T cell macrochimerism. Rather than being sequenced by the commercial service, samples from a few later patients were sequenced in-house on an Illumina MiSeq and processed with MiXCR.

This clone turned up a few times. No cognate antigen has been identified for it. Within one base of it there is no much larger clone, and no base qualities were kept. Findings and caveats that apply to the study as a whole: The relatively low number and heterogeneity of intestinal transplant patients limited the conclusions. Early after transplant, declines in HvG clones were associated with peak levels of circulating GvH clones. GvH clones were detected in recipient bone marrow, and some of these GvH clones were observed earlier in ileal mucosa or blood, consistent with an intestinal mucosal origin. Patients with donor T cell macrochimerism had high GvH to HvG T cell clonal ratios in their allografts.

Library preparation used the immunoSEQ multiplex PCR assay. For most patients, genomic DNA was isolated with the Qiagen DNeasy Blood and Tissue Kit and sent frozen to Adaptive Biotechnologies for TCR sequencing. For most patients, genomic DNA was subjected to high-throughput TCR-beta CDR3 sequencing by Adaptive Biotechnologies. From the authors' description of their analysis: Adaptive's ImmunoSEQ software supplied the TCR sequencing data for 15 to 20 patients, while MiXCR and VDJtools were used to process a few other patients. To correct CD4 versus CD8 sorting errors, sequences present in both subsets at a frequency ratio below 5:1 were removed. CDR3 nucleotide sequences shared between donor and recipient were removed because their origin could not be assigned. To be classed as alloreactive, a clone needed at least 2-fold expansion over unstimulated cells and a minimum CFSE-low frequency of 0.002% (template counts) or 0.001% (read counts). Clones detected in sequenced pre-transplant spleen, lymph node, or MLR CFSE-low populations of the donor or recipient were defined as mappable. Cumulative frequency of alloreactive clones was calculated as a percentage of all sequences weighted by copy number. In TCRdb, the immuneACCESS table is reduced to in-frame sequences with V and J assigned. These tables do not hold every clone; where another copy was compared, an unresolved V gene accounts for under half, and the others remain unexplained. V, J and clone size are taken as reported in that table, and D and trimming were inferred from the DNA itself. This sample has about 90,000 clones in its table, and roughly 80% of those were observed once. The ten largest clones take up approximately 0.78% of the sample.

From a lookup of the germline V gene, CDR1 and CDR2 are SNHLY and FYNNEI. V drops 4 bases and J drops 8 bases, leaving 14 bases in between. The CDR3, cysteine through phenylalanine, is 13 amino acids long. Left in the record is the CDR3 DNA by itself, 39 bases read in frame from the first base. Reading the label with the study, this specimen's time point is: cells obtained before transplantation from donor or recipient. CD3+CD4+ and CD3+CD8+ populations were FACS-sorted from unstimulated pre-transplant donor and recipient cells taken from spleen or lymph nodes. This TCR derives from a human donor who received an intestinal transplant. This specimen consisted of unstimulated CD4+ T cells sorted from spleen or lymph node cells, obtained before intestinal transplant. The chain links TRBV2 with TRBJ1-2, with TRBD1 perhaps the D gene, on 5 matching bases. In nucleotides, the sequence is TGTGCCAGCAGTGGGGGAGCGGGGCAGGGCTACACCTTC. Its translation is CASSGGAGQGYTF.